A single sample is the source of the 25 T cell receptor beta chains below, sequenced in a study of tumor and adjacent non-tumor tissue in lung cancer. This sample's RNA came from whole unsorted tissue. Three rounds of nested PCR, following a modified ARM-PCR protocol, produced the TCRbeta library. TCRdb re-analysed the multiplex PCR reads in MiXCR, keeping a single row per CDR3 protein. The data hold some 120,000 distinct CDR3 sequences, with around three fifths observed a single time. The sample was lung tumor tissue. The receptors originated from a man in his thirties or forties with non-small cell lung cancer.

This clonotype was seen ten or more times. The chain combines TRBV5-5 with TRBJ2-2, with 10 bases matching TRBD2. The CDR3 is made up of 14 amino acids. Germline lookup yields CDR1 SGHKS and CDR2 YYEKEE (reference sequence). The V gene end was trimmed by 7 bases and the J gene end by 7 bases; junction bases not matched to a gene: 7. CDR3 region: CASGLAGAVGELFF. The CDR3 DNA is TGTGCCAGCGGGCTAGCGGGAGCGGTCGGGGAGCTGTTTTTT.

Comment on this clonotype: An end of the junction does not agree with germline; a read error may underlie this. V and J are TRBV5-5 and TRBJ1-4; a weak D match, TRBD1 (5 bases). The CDR3 runs 15 residues. The germline gives CDR1 SGHKS, CDR2 YYEKEE (reference sequence). In DNA form, the CDR3 reads TGTGTCAGCAGCTTGTCTACGGGACCCGGGGAAAACCTGTTTTTT. This translates into CVSSLSTGPGENLFF.

This clonotype has a handful of counts. This is likely a read error, given that the CDR3 carries no conserved phenylalanine or tryptophan at its end. This sequence joins TRBV6-1 and TRBJ2-2; TRBD1 agrees at 10 bases. CDR3 length equals 13 residues. Germline V CDR1 and CDR2: MNHNS, SASEGT. Here the CDR3 reads CASRTGGTGELFL. The CDR3 nucleotides read TGTGCTAGCAGGACAGGGGGCACCGGGGAGCTGTTTCTT.

Regarding this clonotype: This sequence may be a read error, since a much larger clone differs from it by one base. CDR3 sequence (DNA): TGTGCCAGCAGTTGGCCCCCTAGACTATTTGAGACCCAGTGCTTC. Translated: CASSWPPRLFETQCF. This rearrangement joins TRBV6-5 to TRBJ2-5; possible D gene TRBD2, 5 bases. The CDR3 sequence is 15 residues long. CDR1 is MNHEY and CDR2 is SVGAGI in the germline V gene.

Turning to this clonotype: Since the CDR3 does not end with the conserved phenylalanine or tryptophan, this likely comes from a read error. It is unclear where the CDR3 begins or ends on the DNA, so no DNA is shown, and the CDR3 is as TCRdb lists it. This chain uses TRBV6-5 with TRBJ1-5; the table calls TRBD1, which could not be checked here. Germline-derived CDR1 and CDR2 are MNHEY and SVGAGI. The CDR3 region is 15 residues in length, termini included. The CDR3 region is CASSYPLARNQPQEV.

The gene calls are TRBV9 and TRBJ1-4; 10 nucleotides agree with TRBD1. Germline-derived CDR1 and CDR2 are SGDLS and YYNGEE. The junction had 11 bases not matched to a gene; V was cut back by 3 bases and J by 0 bases. The CDR3 length is 19 residues. The chain's CDR3 is CASSAARGQGVSTNEKLFF. In nucleotides, the CDR3 is TGTGCCAGCAGCGCAGCTCGAGGACAGGGGGTTTCAACTAATGAAAAACTGTTTTTT.

This clonotype appeared many times. CDR3 sequence reads: CASSRTSGGFQETQYF. The CDR3 DNA sequence: TGTGCCAGCAGCCGGACTAGCGGGGGGTTCCAAGAGACCCAGTACTTC. The chain combines TRBV6-5 with TRBJ2-5, with 14 bases lining up with TRBD2. V was clipped by 6 bases and J by 1 base; unmatched bases: 4. CDR1 and CDR2 from the germline V gene are MNHEY and SVGAGI. This CDR3 spans 16 amino acids.

The rearrangement links TRBV20-1 to TRBJ2-3; D may be TRBD2 (7 bases). The CDR3 sequence is 14 residues long. Deletions cut 8 bases from V and 3 bases from J, with 18 bases between. CDR1 is DFQATT, CDR2 SNEGSKA, per germline (reference sequence). CDR3 sequence (DNA): TGCAGTACTGAGGGGGGGGGGCGGACAGATACGCAGTATTTT. Residues: CSTEGGGRTDTQYF.

In its sample, this clonotype was seen once. At one boundary the junction diverges from the germline segment, which might be a read error. This chain joins TRBV11-2 and TRBJ2-7; 9 bases are a match to TRBD1. From germline, CDR1 is SGHAT and CDR2 FQNNGV. The CDR3 totals 14 residues. CDR3 nucleotide sequence: TGTGCCAACGGAGGGACAGGGCTCTCCTACGAGCGGTACTTC. This sequence encodes CANGGTGLSYERYF.

Concerning this clonotype itself: At one end, the junction sequence differs from germline, possibly due to a read error. The gene calls are TRBV6-2 or TRBV6-3 and TRBJ2-7; D remains ambiguous. The CDR3 covers 14 residues. Germline CDR1 and CDR2: MNHEY and SVGEGT. Here the CDR3 reads CVSSYTGPAYERYF. The CDR3 DNA is TGTGTCAGCAGTTACACCGGGCCCGCCTACGAGCGGTACTTC.

With regard to this clonotype: The CDR3 does not close with the conserved phenylalanine or tryptophan, likely indicating a read error. The chain links TRBV5-4 to TRBJ2-1, with D perhaps matching TRBD2 (5 bases). This CDR3 has 15 residues. Between the trimmed V and J ends, which lost 5 bases and 1 base, there was a span of 13 bases. Germline values: CDR1 SGHNT, CDR2 YYREEE (reference sequence). The CDR3 DNA is TGTGCCAGCAGTCGGGATAGCTTGTCCTACAATGAGCAGTTCTAC. Protein: CASSRDSLSYNEQFY.

The chain has TRBV11-2 and TRBJ2-1; no reliable D call. The CDR3 is 15 residues long. Germline V gene data show CDR1 as SGHAT and CDR2 as FQNNGV. V lost 6 bases and J 8 bases, leaving 20 bases between the germline ends. This chain's CDR3 is CASRLILEVIDEQFF. The CDR3 DNA follows: TGTGCCAGCAGGTTAATCCTAGAGGTGATTGATGAGCAGTTCTTC.

This clonotype was observed a single time. This likely comes from a read error, as the CDR3 has no conserved phenylalanine or tryptophan at its end. It is unclear where the CDR3 begins or ends on the DNA, so no DNA is shown, and the CDR3 is as TCRdb lists it. The V and J genes are TRBV20-1 and TRBJ1-2; TRBD1, the table's D call, was not compared with the DNA. The CDR3 is 16 amino acids in total, end residues counted. Germline loops: CDR1 DFQATT, CDR2 SNEGSKA (reference sequence). The CDR3 sequence: CCARDSGSGANYGHTL.

The V gene is TRBV5-6, the J gene TRBJ2-1; the D call may be TRBD1 or TRBD2 (5 bases each). V lost 5 bases and J lost 2, with 17 bases in between. The germline CDR1 and CDR2 sequences are SGHDT and YYEEEE. The CDR3 contains 16 residues. This chain's CDR3 is CASRDPGQRAYNEQFF. In DNA form, the CDR3 reads TGTGCCAGCAGAGATCCGGGGCAGAGAGCCTACAATGAGCAGTTCTTC.

This clonotype came up many times. The V call is TRBV10-3, the J call TRBJ1-2; D uncertain. Deletions cut 2 bases from V and 10 bases from J, with 8 bases between. CDR3 length: 11 residues. Germline V lookup: CDR1 ENHRY, CDR2 SYGVKD. The CDR3 loop reads CAISEGEVYTF. The CDR3 DNA sequence: TGTGCCATCAGTGAGGGGGAGGTCTACACCTTC.

Comment on this clonotype: The DNA is omitted, as the CDR3 cannot be located on it reliably, and the CDR3 follows TCRdb's listing. The V call is TRBV29-1, the J call TRBJ2-7; the table's D gene call, TRBD1, was not cross checked with the DNA. The germline V gene has CDR1 SQVTM and CDR2 ANQGSEA. Ends included, the CDR3 has 14 residues. CDR3 sequence: CSVAVGTGDHEQYF.

Notes on this clonotype: One junction end disagrees with the germline gene, perhaps due to a read error. The chain joins TRBV6-5 to TRBJ1-4; TRBD1 matches at 10 bases. CDR1 MNHEY and CDR2 SVGAGI come from the germline V gene. This CDR3 contains 17 residues. CDR3 loop: CASSYLGQGGYGEKLIF. In DNA form, the CDR3 reads TGTGCCAGCAGTTACCTAGGACAGGGGGGATATGGTGAAAAGCTGATTTTT.

This clonotype occurred once. A much bigger clone sits one base away, suggesting this may be a read error. The genes are TRBV6-2 or TRBV6-3 and TRBJ1-5; no reliable D call. The germline gives CDR1 MNHEY, CDR2 SVGEGT. The V end lost 7 bases, the J end lost 8 bases, and 12 bases lay between the germline ends. This CDR3 is 12 amino acids long. CDR3 sequence reads: CASNANGEPQHF. CDR3 bases: TGTGCCAGCAACGCCAACGGGGAGCCCCAGCATTTT.

This clonotype was counted between two and nine times. This rearrangement joins TRBV20-1 to TRBJ1-2; unclear D gene. The CDR3 is 12 residues long. The germline V gene encodes CDR1 DFQATT and CDR2 SNEGSKA (reference sequence). V lost 8 bases and J lost 5, with 15 bases in between. CDR3 coding DNA: TGCAGTAGTGGCCCAAGAGGGTATGGCTACACCTTC. Protein sequence: CSSGPRGYGYTF.

This clonotype was seen at least ten times. The gene calls are TRBV6-5 and TRBJ2-3; D remains ambiguous. Germline values: CDR1 MNHEY, CDR2 SVGAGI. The CDR3 contains 12 residues. V lost 0 bases and J 4 bases, leaving 2 bases between the germline ends. CDR3 protein: CASSYSSDTQYF. The CDR3 DNA reads TGTGCCAGCAGTTACTCTTCAGATACGCAGTATTTT.

A note on this clonotype: Just one base apart from a much larger clone, this may be a read error. The CDR3 carries no conserved terminal phenylalanine or tryptophan, so it likely arises from a read error. This chain links TRBV5-4 with TRBJ2-5; 10 bases line up with TRBD2. In germline, CDR1 is SGHNT, CDR2 YYREEE (reference sequence). This CDR3 has 14 residues. Losses at the gene ends were 3 bases for V and 5 bases for J; bases not matched to a gene: 4. Written as DNA, the CDR3 is TGTGCCAGCAGCTCAGCGGGGGGGCTGGAGACCCAGTACATC. Protein: CASSSAGGLETQYI.

This clonotype was observed many times. The rearrangement joins TRBV20-1 to TRBJ1-5; 7 bases agree with TRBD1. V dropped 0 bases and J dropped 0; count of bases not matched to a gene: 5. This CDR3 is 16 amino acids long. The V gene's germline CDR1 is DFQATT and CDR2 SNEGSKA (reference sequence). The CDR3 DNA follows: TGCAGTGCTAGAGACTACAGGGGATATAGCAATCAGCCCCAGCATTTT. It encodes CSARDYRGYSNQPQHF.

About this clonotype: Because the CDR3 is missing its conserved closing phenylalanine or tryptophan, this is likely a read error. This rearrangement joins TRBV6-1 to TRBJ1-1; no clear D. The CDR3 is 14 residues long. The germline V gene encodes CDR1 MNHNS and CDR2 SASEGT. The V gene lost 4 bases and the J gene lost 2 bases, with 11 bases spanning the gap. CDR3 residues: CASSGNLLNTEAFI. The CDR3 coding sequence is TGTGCCAGCAGTGGAAATCTGTTAAACACTGAAGCTTTCATT.

About this clonotype itself: A much larger clone lies one base from this, so it may be a read error. The J gene is TRBJ1-5, the V gene TRBV20-1; 7 bases agree with TRBD1. Unmatched junction bases numbered 6, after V lost 3 bases and J lost 4 bases. Germline V lookup: CDR1 DFQATT, CDR2 SNEGSKA (reference sequence). The CDR3 extends over 14 amino acids. CDR3 DNA: TGCAGTGCTAGTTCCGGGACAGATAATCAGCCCCAGCATTTT. This codes for CSASSGTDNQPQHF.

The chain recombines TRBV11-2 with TRBJ1-3; the D gene is possibly TRBD1 (6 bases). The CDR3 spans 15 residues. The V gene's germline CDR1 is SGHAT and CDR2 FQNNGV. The V and J ends lost 4 bases and 8 bases respectively, with 18 bases between them. The CDR3 loop reads CASSSVHTGYDTIYF. The DNA of the CDR3 is TGTGCCAGCAGCTCAGTACATACAGGGTACGACACCATATATTTT.